This TCR beta chain was identified in a study of CD8+ T cells in alopecia areata. Sequencing used cDNA as its template, made by extracting RNA and reverse transcribing it. The table came from immunoSEQ multiplex PCR; TCRdb's copy has only in-frame clones and leaves some out. The sample lists 170,000 or so clones; 63% were seen once. Lesional scalp punch biopsies and peripheral blood came from alopecia areata patients. The CDR3 loop spans 15 amino acids. Germline trimming cut 9 bases from V and 4 bases from J; bases unmatched to any gene: 11. Germline values: CDR1 SNHLY, CDR2 FYNNEI. The origin of this receptor is a human donor with alopecia areata. The rearrangement uses TRBV2 and TRBJ2-3, with 9 bases lining up with TRBD1. The source material was CD4+ T cells sorted from blood, sampled at week 0. CDR3 sequence (DNA): TGTGCCAGTGGACAGGGGTTACTATCTTCAGATACGCAGTATTTT. This codes for CASGQGLLSSDTQYF. The full variable domain, its missing parts supplied by reference TRBV2 and TRBJ2-3, is EPEVTQTPSHQVTQMGQEVILRCVPISNHLYFYWYRQILGQKVEFLVSFYNNEISEKSEIFDDQFSVERPDGSNFTLKIRSTKLEDSAMYFCASGQGLLSSDTQYFGPGTRLTVL.